A single sample gave rise to the 14 T cell receptor beta chains below, sequenced in a study of vaccination and CD4 T cells after COVID-19. Noted treatment: roughly 10-day PBMC culture with coronavirus spike peptide pools or control peptides (ViraFEST assay). The Oncomine TCR Beta short-read assay was applied to DNA of cultured CD4+ T cells. TCRdb ran MiXCR on the PCR reads and lists one entry per CDR3 protein. The repertoire holds fewer than 25,000 distinct CDR3 sequences, with about 40% as singletons. These receptors' antigens are unknown. Sequences were obtained from CD4+ T cells from blood, cultured in vitro. The source of these receptors is a human donor who had recovered from COVID-19.

The chain couples TRBV7-2 to TRBJ1-5; perhaps TRBD1 as D (5 bases). There are 15 residues in the CDR3. The V and J ends lost 3 bases and 0 bases respectively, with 9 bases between them. CDR1 and CDR2 from the germline V gene are SGHTA and FQGNSA. The chain's CDR3 is CASSLRGNSNQPQHF. Here the CDR3 DNA reads TGTGCCAGCAGCTTGAGGGGAAATAGCAATCAGCCCCAGCATTTT. Looking up the rest from reference TRBV7-2 and TRBJ1-5 gives the full variable domain: GAGVSQSPSNKVTEKGKDVELRCDPISGHTALYWYRQSLGQGLEFLIYFQGNSAPDKSGLPSDRFSAERTGGSVSTLTIQRTQQEDSAVYLCASSLRGNSNQPQHFGDGTRLSIL.

The chain recombines TRBV20-1 with TRBJ2-5, with 9 bases that match TRBD1. V was clipped by 6 bases and J by 1 base; unmatched bases: 6. The CDR3 contains 14 residues. The germline gives CDR1 DFQATT, CDR2 SNEGSKA (reference sequence). The DNA of the CDR3 is TGCAGTGCCCCGACAGGGGGAATCCAAGAGACCCAGTACTTC. This codes for CSAPTGGIQETQYF.

The chain employs TRBV20-1 and TRBJ1-4, with D possibly matching TRBD1 (5 bases). V lost 3 bases to trimming and J lost 8 bases, with 16 bases between them. Germline CDR1 DFQATT, CDR2 SNEGSKA (reference sequence). This CDR3 has 14 amino acids. This CDR3 is CSASDPSREEKLFF. CDR3 sequence (DNA): TGCAGTGCTAGTGACCCGTCCAGGGAAGAAAAACTGTTTTTT.

The V and J genes are TRBV6-1 and TRBJ2-3, with 10 bases identical to TRBD2. CDR1 is MNHNS and CDR2 is SASEGT in the germline V gene. The CDR3 contains 16 residues. Unmatched junction bases numbered 6, after V lost 4 bases and J lost 2 bases. CDR3 in amino acids: CASSASSGGPTDTQYF. CDR3 coding DNA: TGTGCCAGCAGTGCCTCTAGCGGGGGACCCACAGATACGCAGTATTTT.

This clonotype has only a few counts. The chain couples TRBV20-1 to TRBJ2-7, with TRBD2 as a possible D gene (7 bases). CDR3 length: 15 amino acids. Trimming cost V 6 bases and J 1 base, with 19 bases left between them. Germline lookup yields CDR1 DFQATT and CDR2 SNEGSKA (reference sequence). As DNA, the CDR3 is TGCAGTGCCGTGTCCCCCGGGGGGCTTTCCTACGAGCAGTACTTC. It translates to CSAVSPGGLSYEQYF.

The rearrangement uses TRBV24-1 and TRBJ2-5; the D gene is possibly TRBD1 (5 bases). The CDR3 covers 15 residues. The germline V gene encodes CDR1 KGHDR and CDR2 SFDVKD. V was pared by 1 base and J by 3 bases, with 11 bases between. In DNA form, the CDR3 reads TGTGCCACCAGTGATTTTAAGGGGCCTGAAGAGACCCAGTACTTC. It specifies CATSDFKGPEETQYF.

The chain uses TRBV6-1 and TRBJ1-4; D is undetermined. CDR1 and CDR2 from the germline V gene are MNHNS and SASEGT. The CDR3 runs 16 residues. Trimming removed 6 bases at V and 0 bases at J, with 14 bases between. The CDR3 bases are TGTGCCAGCAGAAAGCGCATCGGGGCAACTAATGAAAAACTGTTTTTT. Protein: CASRKRIGATNEKLFF.

In its sample, this clonotype was seen a few times. The rearrangement links TRBV7-2 to TRBJ1-5; no clear D gene. CDR3 length: 15 amino acids. Germline values: CDR1 SGHTA, CDR2 FQGNSA. The V end was cut by 3 bases, the J end by 0 bases, with 9 bases between. DNA for the CDR3: TGTGCCAGCAGCTTGGCAGGTTATAGCAATCAGCCCCAGCATTTT. This sequence encodes CASSLAGYSNQPQHF. Variable domain in full (rest from reference TRBV7-2 and TRBJ1-5): GAGVSQSPSNKVTEKGKDVELRCDPISGHTALYWYRQSLGQGLEFLIYFQGNSAPDKSGLPSDRFSAERTGGSVSTLTIQRTQQEDSAVYLCASSLAGYSNQPQHFGDGTRLSIL.

This clonotype was counted between two and nine times. This CDR3 reads CAISIESGRADTQYF. In nucleotides, the CDR3 is TGTGCCATCAGTATTGAAAGCGGGAGGGCAGATACGCAGTATTTT. The genes are TRBV10-3 and TRBJ2-3; TRBD2 aligns across 10 bases. CDR1 and CDR2 from the germline V gene are ENHRY and SYGVKD. V was pared by 5 bases and J by 4 bases, with 6 bases of the junction left unmatched. The length of the CDR3 is 15 residues.

This clonotype has more than one count but fewer than ten. The chain carries TRBV27 and TRBJ2-5; the D gene is possibly TRBD2 (6 bases). The CDR3 length is 14 residues. Germline CDR1 MNHEY, CDR2 SMNVEV (reference sequence). V lost 5 bases, J lost 5 bases, and 15 bases lay in between. Here the CDR3 DNA reads TGTGCCAGCAGTCCCCTAGCGTTGCGGGAGACCCAGTACTTC. It encodes CASSPLALRETQYF.

This chain connects TRBV6-5 to TRBJ1-2, with 9 bases lining up with TRBD1. The CDR3 is 15 amino acids. Germline-derived CDR1 and CDR2 are MNHEY and SVGAGI. After removal of 3 bases from V and 7 bases from J, the junction contained 9 bases not matched to a gene. CDR3: CASSYSTGGKIGYTF. The CDR3 DNA is TGTGCCAGCAGTTATTCCACAGGGGGCAAGATTGGCTACACCTTC.

This clonotype occurred once. The rearrangement uses TRBV5-1 and TRBJ1-6, with 9 positions matching TRBD1. Germline V lookup: CDR1 SGHRS, CDR2 YFSETQ. Trimming at V came to 3 bases and at J to 8 bases, leaving 12 bases not matched to a gene. This CDR3 is built from 17 residues. The CDR3 DNA reads TGCGCCAGCAGCTACGGAGGGACAGGGTACATGGATTCACCCCTCCACTTT. This gives the protein CASSYGGTGYMDSPLHF.

This chain uses TRBV20-1 with TRBJ2-7; the match to TRBD1 covers 8 bases. The CDR3 spans 11 residues. Per germline, CDR1 DFQATT and CDR2 SNEGSKA (reference sequence). J gave up 6 bases and V 5 bases, and 3 bases lay outside the gene matches. The CDR3 here is CSAATGVEQYF. The CDR3 DNA is TGCAGTGCTGCGACAGGGGTCGAGCAGTACTTC.

There are a few counts of this clonotype. V gene TRBV5-4 combines with J gene TRBJ2-5; the D gene is possibly TRBD1 (6 bases). The CDR3 covers 14 residues. CDR1 SGHNT and CDR2 YYREEE come from the germline V gene (reference sequence). Trimming removed 0 bases from V and 3 bases from J, with 9 bases in between. CDR3 in amino acids: CASSLATGKETQYF. The CDR3 nucleotides are TGTGCCAGCAGCTTGGCAACAGGGAAAGAGACCCAGTACTTC.